The clone carrying this TCR beta chain was seen a few times. Its target is not known. Germline assignment: CDR1 MNHEY and CDR2 SVGEGT. Trimming removed 6 bases from V and 2 bases from J, with 13 bases in between. CDR3 length equals 14 residues. This record belongs to a study of T cell repertoires in cytomegalovirus infection. Overall study: Public signatures in TCR beta pointed to CMV infection and matching HLA type. General observations from the study: Dominating the ex vivo response were HLA-C-restricted CMV-specific TCR beta clonotypes. Cumulative public TCR beta family frequency identified CMV carriers with the relevant HLA.

MiXCR, applied by TCRdb to the reads, yields one record per CDR3 protein. The sample consists of approximately 770,000 distinct CDR3 sequences, almost 30% of them appearing once. The J gene is TRBJ1-1, the V gene TRBV6-2 or TRBV6-3; D perhaps matches TRBD1 (6 bases). This material consisted of cultured CD8+ T cells from PBMCs, taken from culture after CMV antigen stimulation. The TCR was taken from a human donor in good health (CMV status not recorded). Some clones in this sample may be carry-over from other donors' samples. The CDR3 coding sequence is TGTGCCAGCAGCCAAGGGGGTACAAACACTGAAGCTTTCTTT. Translation gives CASSQGGTNTEAFF.